These T cell receptor beta chains were read from a single sample in a study of T cell responses to AZD1222 COVID-19 vaccine. Method: immunoSEQ multiplex PCR; TCRdb's copy keeps in-frame clones and lacks some. The sample contains about 100,000 clones, 92% of which appear only once. Source: peripheral blood, taken on day 0 of AZD1222 vaccination. The receptors were sampled from an adult in good health. CDR3s include the opening cysteine and the closing phenylalanine or tryptophan. A D gene is named only where the DNA matches it firmly. The listing skips clone size in some rows; elsewhere it reads once, few, many or a size class.

CASSTGWMNTEAFF | TGTGCCAGCAGTACAGGGTGGATGAACACTGAAGCTTTCTTT | NA | TRBV27 | NA | TRBJ1-1
CASSQEYGASGYTF | TGTGCCAGCAGCCAAGAGTATGGGGCGAGTGGCTACACCTTC | NA | TRBV3-1/TRBV3-2 | NA | TRBJ1-2
CASSQGRSSYNEQFF | TGTGCCAGCAGCCAAGGGAGGAGCTCCTACAATGAGCAGTTCTTC | NA | TRBV3-1/TRBV3-2 | NA | TRBJ2-1
CASRRDGPTGYEQYF | TGTGCCAGCAGGCGGGACGGACCGACCGGTTACGAGCAGTACTTC | NA | TRBV2 | NA | TRBJ2-7
CASLGLTEAFF | TGTGCCAGCTTGGGGTTGACTGAAGCTTTCTTT | NA | TRBV27 | NA | TRBJ1-1
CASTPGGQPQHF | TGTGCCAGTACTCCCGGTGGTCAGCCCCAGCATTTT | NA | TRBV19 | NA | TRBJ1-5
CASGPGLASGELFF | TGTGCCAGCGGGCCGGGACTAGCGTCCGGGGAGCTGTTTTTT | NA | TRBV6-6 | TRBD2 | TRBJ2-2
CSVRDNLSYNEQFF | TGCAGCGTGAGGGACAACCTCTCCTACAATGAGCAGTTCTTC | NA | TRBV29-1 | NA | TRBJ2-1
CASRLLAGAYNEQFF | TGTGCCAGCAGGCTACTAGCGGGAGCCTACAATGAGCAGTTCTTC | NA | TRBV27 | TRBD2 | TRBJ2-1
CASSGWTGVDSPLHF | TGTGCCAGCAGTGGCTGGACAGGGGTAGATTCACCCCTCCACTTT | NA | TRBV2 | TRBD1 | TRBJ1-6
CASRVQGSSEQFF | TGTGCCAGCAGAGTACAGGGTTCTAGTGAGCAGTTCTTC | NA | TRBV2 | NA | TRBJ2-1
CATSRVLDRAPYEQYF | TGTGCCACCAGCAGAGTCTTGGACAGGGCTCCTTACGAGCAGTACTTC | NA | TRBV15 | TRBD1 | TRBJ2-7
CATSFGQGYEQYF | TGTGCCACCAGCTTTGGACAGGGGTACGAGCAGTACTTC | NA | TRBV15 | TRBD1 | TRBJ2-7
CASSGGTGSTLYTQYF | TGCGCCAGCAGCGGCGGGACAGGTAGTACCCTTTATACGCAGTATTTT | once | TRBV5-1 | TRBD1 | TRBJ2-3
CASSEPGQGATIYF | TGTGCCAGTTCCGAGCCGGGACAGGGAGCCACCATATATTTT | NA | TRBV19 | TRBD1 | TRBJ1-3
CASRTRASYEQYF | TGTGCCAGCAGAACCCGGGCCTCCTACGAGCAGTACTTC | NA | TRBV7-8 | NA | TRBJ2-7
CASRTGSGNTIYF | TGTGCCAGCAGGACAGGGTCTGGAAACACCATATATTTT | NA | TRBV6-5 | TRBD1 | TRBJ1-3
CASSPGGTGGGGYSYNEQFF | TGTGCCAGCAGTCCAGGAGGGACAGGGGGTGGGGGATACTCCTACAATGAGCAGTTCTTC | NA | TRBV6-6 | TRBD1 | TRBJ2-1
CASSGGLVGTDTQYF | TGCGCCAGCAGTGGGGGGCTGGTAGGAACAGATACGCAGTATTTT | NA | TRBV23-1 | NA | TRBJ2-3
CASSIDRTAGLWDQPQHF | TGTGCCAGTAGTATAGATCGGACAGCCGGTTTGTGGGATCAGCCCCAGCATTTT | NA | TRBV19 | NA | TRBJ1-5
CASSYTEGQGYHEQYF | TGTGCCAGCAGTTACACGGAGGGACAGGGGTACCACGAGCAGTACTTC | NA | TRBV6-6 | TRBD1 | TRBJ2-7
CAWSARRPQHF | TGTGCCTGGAGTGCTCGGCGGCCCCAGCATTTT | NA | TRBV30 | NA | TRBJ1-5
CASSSQGLDNQPQHF | TGTGCCAGCAGCTCACAGGGGTTGGACAATCAGCCCCAGCATTTT | NA | TRBV7-6 | TRBD1 | TRBJ1-5
CASSSGPRGLEQYF | TGTGCCAGCAGTTCCGGGCCCAGAGGTCTCGAGCAGTACTTC | NA | TRBV28 | NA | TRBJ2-7
CASRHTRVPYEQYF | TGTGCCAGCCGTCATACTAGGGTCCCCTACGAGCAGTACTTC | once | TRBV28 | NA | TRBJ2-7
CASSWKYEQYF | TGTGCCAGCAGCTGGAAGTACGAGCAGTACTTC | NA | TRBV7-8 | NA | TRBJ2-7
CASSYENRVSTEAFF | TGTGCCAGCAGTTACGAAAACAGGGTGAGCACTGAAGCTTTCTTT | NA | TRBV6-5 | NA | TRBJ1-1
CASSLLGRGEETQYF | TGTGCCAGCAGTTTATTGGGCAGGGGTGAAGAGACCCAGTACTTC | once | TRBV27 | NA | TRBJ2-5
CSPRPLGGDTQYF | TGCAGCCCACGGCCGTTGGGGGGAGATACGCAGTATTTT | few | TRBV29-1 | NA | TRBJ2-3
CASSLGSGRGSNQPQHF | TGTGCCAGCAGCTTAGGCTCGGGCAGGGGAAGCAATCAGCCCCAGCATTTT | NA | TRBV13 | NA | TRBJ1-5
CASSSRLGNTIYF | TGTGCCAGCAGCTCTAGGTTAGGAAACACCATATATTTT | NA | TRBV7-8 | NA | TRBJ1-3
CASSYSGQLAKNIQYF | TGTGCCAGCAGCTATAGCGGGCAACTAGCCAAAAACATTCAGTACTTC | NA | TRBV5-4 | TRBD2 | TRBJ2-4
CASSLDDRGSNEQFF | TGTGCCAGCAGCTTGGATGACAGGGGGTCCAATGAGCAGTTCTTC | NA | TRBV5-4 | TRBD1 | TRBJ2-1
CSVRGLDEQYF | TGCAGTGTCAGGGGGCTTGACGAGCAGTACTTC | NA | TRBV20-1 | TRBD1 | TRBJ2-7
CASSGGDRVHQPQHF | TGTGCCAGCAGCGGGGGGGACAGGGTCCATCAGCCCCAGCATTTT | NA | TRBV7-9 | TRBD1 | TRBJ1-5
CASSLAGVSVNEQFF | TGCGCCAGCAGCTTAGCGGGAGTATCCGTCAATGAGCAGTTCTTC | NA | TRBV5-1 | TRBD2 | TRBJ2-1
CASSKGAGGALTNYGYTF | TGTGCCAGCAGCAAGGGGGCGGGAGGGGCGTTAACAAACTATGGCTACACCTTC | NA | TRBV3-1/TRBV3-2 | TRBD1 | TRBJ1-2
CASSSTANYGYTF | TGTGCCAGCAGTTCCACAGCAAACTATGGCTACACCTTC | once | TRBV27 | NA | TRBJ1-2
CSVEGGTGYYNEQFF | TGCAGCGTTGAAGGTGGAACGGGATACTACAATGAGCAGTTCTTC | NA | TRBV29-1 | NA | TRBJ2-1
CASSGQGLEAFF | TGTGCCAGCAGCGGACAGGGACTTGAAGCTTTCTTT | NA | TRBV9 | TRBD1 | TRBJ1-1
CAISDSRVFEEKLFF | TGTGCCATCAGTGATTCCAGGGTCTTTGAGGAAAAACTGTTTTTT | NA | TRBV10-3 | NA | TRBJ1-4
CASSQGGASYQETQYF | TGTGCCAGCAGCCAAGGGGGGGCCTCGTACCAAGAGACCCAGTACTTC | NA | TRBV3-1/TRBV3-2 | NA | TRBJ2-5
CASSPRQGRYQPQHF | TGTGCCAGCAGTCCCCGACAGGGACGGTATCAGCCCCAGCATTTT | NA | TRBV6-5 | TRBD1 | TRBJ1-5
CASSPGAHRGGDTIYF | TGTGCCAGCTCACCCGGGGCCCATCGAGGTGGGGATACCATATATTTT | NA | TRBV18 | NA | TRBJ1-3
CAIQASANTEAFF | TGTGCCATCCAGGCCTCGGCGAACACTGAAGCTTTCTTT | NA | TRBV10-3 | NA | TRBJ1-1
CASSQDRGPYEQYF | TGTGCCAGCAGCCAGGACAGGGGTCCCTACGAGCAGTACTTC | NA | TRBV6-5 | TRBD1 | TRBJ2-7
CASSLAGSLGSPLHF | TGCGCCAGCAGCTTGGCAGGATCTCTGGGTTCACCCCTCCACTTT | NA | TRBV5-1 | NA | TRBJ1-6
CASRPGRSNQPQHF | TGTGCCAGCAGGCCGGGGCGAAGCAATCAGCCCCAGCATTTT | NA | TRBV27 | NA | TRBJ1-5
CAWSEQGDTGELFF | TGTGCCTGGAGTGAACAGGGGGACACCGGGGAGCTGTTTTTT | NA | TRBV30 | TRBD1 | TRBJ2-2
CASSPGGDATNEKLFF | TGTGCCAGCAGCCCGGGTGGGGATGCAACTAATGAAAAACTGTTTTTT | NA | TRBV5-5 | NA | TRBJ1-4
CASSLPLVGYTF | TGTGCCAGCAGCTTGCCCCTAGTGGGCTACACCTTC | NA | TRBV28 | NA | TRBJ1-2
CASSSRQAPNQPQHF | TGTGCCAGCAGCTCCAGACAGGCACCTAATCAGCCCCAGCATTTT | NA | TRBV6-5 | NA | TRBJ1-5
CASSLTAYYEQYF | TGTGCCAGCAGTTTGACAGCTTACTACGAGCAGTACTTC | NA | TRBV27 | NA | TRBJ2-7
CASSSTGTPQPQHF | TGTGCCAGCAGCTCCACCGGGACACCACAGCCCCAGCATTTT | once | TRBV7-9 | NA | TRBJ1-5
CASGTGTGVYEQYF | TGCGCCAGCGGTACCGGGACAGGGGTTTACGAGCAGTACTTC | once | TRBV5-1 | TRBD1 | TRBJ2-7
CAIRNGQEQFF | TGTGCCATCCGGAACGGCCAAGAGCAGTTCTTC | NA | TRBV11-2 | NA | TRBJ2-1
CASSFGQGYQPQHF | TGTGCCAGCAGTTTTGGTCAGGGATATCAGCCCCAGCATTTT | NA | TRBV28 | NA | TRBJ1-5
CASSPGTGGYGYTF | TGTGCCAGCAGCCCAGGGACAGGGGGCTATGGCTACACCTTC | NA | TRBV28 | TRBD1 | TRBJ1-2
CASSFSGGIAYF | TGTGCCAGCAGCTTTAGCGGGGGGATCGCGTACTTC | NA | TRBV12-3/TRBV12-4 | TRBD2 | TRBJ2-7
CSVVVRGDEQYF | TGCAGCGTTGTCGTGAGGGGCGACGAGCAGTACTTC | NA | TRBV29-1 | NA | TRBJ2-7